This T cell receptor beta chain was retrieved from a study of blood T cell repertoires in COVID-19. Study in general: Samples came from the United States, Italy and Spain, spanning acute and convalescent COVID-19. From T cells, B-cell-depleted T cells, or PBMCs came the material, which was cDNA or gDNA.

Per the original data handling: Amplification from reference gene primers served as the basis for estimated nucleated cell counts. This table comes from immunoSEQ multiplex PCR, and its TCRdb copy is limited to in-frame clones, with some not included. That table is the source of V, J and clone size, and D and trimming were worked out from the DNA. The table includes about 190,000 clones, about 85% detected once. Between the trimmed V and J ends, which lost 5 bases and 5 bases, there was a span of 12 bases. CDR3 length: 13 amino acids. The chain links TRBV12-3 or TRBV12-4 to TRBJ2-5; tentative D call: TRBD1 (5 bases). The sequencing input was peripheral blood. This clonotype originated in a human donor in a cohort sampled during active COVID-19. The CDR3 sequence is CASSPRVPETQYF. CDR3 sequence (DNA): TGTGCCAGCAGTCCCAGGGTACCGGAGACCCAGTACTTC.